This TCR beta chain derives from a study of T cell changes during pregnancy in multiple sclerosis. The V gene end was trimmed by 0 bases and the J gene end by 3 bases; junction bases not matched to a gene: 4. Germline V CDR1 and CDR2: MNHEY, SVGAGI. The CDR3 is 16 residues long. The assay was immunoSEQ multiplex PCR, and TCRdb's table has in-frame clones only and misses some. Among around 70,000 clones listed, roughly nine tenths were seen once. Here the sequenced sample was peripheral blood, taken in the second trimester of pregnancy. This chain uses TRBV6-5 with TRBJ2-5; 10 nucleotides agree with TRBD2. The receptor was isolated from a female donor with multiple sclerosis, enrolled in a pregnancy study. CDR3 sequence (DNA): TGTGCCAGCAGTTACTCTATAGCGGGGGGCGAAGAGACCCAGTACTTC. Amino acids: CASSYSIAGGEETQYF.